The 21 T cell receptor beta chains below come from one sample, sequenced in a study of T cell repertoires in cytomegalovirus infection. TCRdb called the reads again in MiXCR, with one record for every CDR3 protein. The data contain about 450,000 distinct CDR3 sequences, roughly 30% of them seen just once; the ten biggest clones take up about 13%. Sequenced sample: PBMCs. The receptors originated from a human donor in good health (CMV status not recorded). Some clones in this sample may be carry-over from other donors' samples.

This clonotype was observed at least ten times. The chain couples TRBV7-4 to TRBJ1-1, with D perhaps matching TRBD1 (5 bases). V lost 2 bases and J lost 2, with 9 bases in between. The CDR3 runs to 14 residues. Germline V gene data show CDR1 as SGHVT and CDR2 as SQSDAQ. DNA of the CDR3: TGTGCCAGCAGCTTATGGGGGATAAACACTGAAGCTTTCTTT. Its translation: CASSLWGINTEAFF.

This clonotype occurred a few times. Here the CDR3 reads CASSVALGELFF. CDR3 sequence (DNA): TGTGCCAGCAGCGTAGCTTTAGGGGAGCTGTTTTTT. The chain is built from TRBV9 and TRBJ2-2; D is unresolved. Trimming removed 0 bases from V and 8 bases from J, with 5 bases in between. The CDR3 runs 12 residues. Germline CDR1 reads SGDLS; CDR2 reads YYNGEE.

This clonotype was recorded a few times. This rearrangement joins TRBV18 to TRBJ2-5; 7 nucleotides match TRBD2. V was clipped by 3 bases and J by 2 bases; unmatched bases: 9. Germline assignment: CDR1 KGHSH and CDR2 LQKENI. CDR3 length: 16 residues. The CDR3 coding sequence is TGTGCCAGCTCACCGGGCGGCGGGGGAGGGCAAGAGACCCAGTACTTC. Translating it yields CASSPGGGGGQETQYF.

This clonotype has a handful of counts. V gene TRBV7-8 combines with J gene TRBJ2-2; D is perhaps TRBD1 or TRBD2 (5 bases each). Germline values: CDR1 SGHVS, CDR2 FQNEAQ. The germline V and J ends were trimmed by 3 bases and 4 bases, with 21 bases remaining between them. The CDR3 totals 18 residues. In DNA form, the CDR3 reads TGTGCCAGCAGCTTGGGCCAGGGAAATCTTCGGGGCACCGGGGAGCTGTTTTTT. Translating gives CASSLGQGNLRGTGELFF. The full variable domain, rest sourced from reference TRBV7-8 and TRBJ2-2, is GAGVSQSPRYKVAKRGQDVALRCDPISGHVSLFWYQQALGQGPEFLTYFQNEAQLDKSGLPSDRFFAERPEGSVSTLKIQRTQQEDSAVYLCASSLGQGNLRGTGELFFGEGSRLTVL.

The chain recombines TRBV4-1 with TRBJ1-6, with 7 bases aligning to TRBD1. Germline-derived CDR1 and CDR2 are MGHRA and YSYEKL. This CDR3 is built from 16 residues. V shed 4 bases, J shed 6 bases, and the junction held 9 bases outside the gene matches. This CDR3 is CASSLSKGTVNSPLHF. The CDR3 coding sequence is TGCGCCAGCAGCCTCTCAAAGGGGACAGTTAATTCACCCCTCCACTTT.

The chain combines TRBV12-5 with TRBJ2-3, with unresolved D. The CDR3 totals 13 residues. Trimming removed 5 bases at V and 0 bases at J, with 6 bases between. Per the germline V gene, CDR1 is LGHNT and CDR2 is FRNRAP. CDR3 residues: CASGMDSTDTQYF. The CDR3 nucleotides read TGTGCTAGTGGTATGGACAGCACAGATACGCAGTATTTT. Full variable domain (remainder filled in from reference TRBV12-5 and TRBJ2-3): DARVTQTPRHKVTEMGQEVTMRCQPILGHNTVFWYRQTMMQGLELLAYFRNRAPLDDSGMPKDRFSAEMPDATLATLKIQPSEPRDSAVYFCASGMDSTDTQYFGPGTRLTVL.

The chain uses TRBV10-3 and TRBJ2-7, with TRBD2 matching over 10 bases. V lost 6 bases and J lost 5; bases outside the gene matches: 13. The CDR3 sequence is 16 residues long. Germline assignment: CDR1 ENHRY and CDR2 SYGVKD. CDR3 in DNA: TGTGCCATCAGGGACAGGCTCGGGACTAGCGATCACGAGCAGTACTTC. The encoded protein is CAIRDRLGTSDHEQYF.

The chain employs TRBV23-1 and TRBJ2-2; no definite D call. TRBV23-1 is an ORF, with its function uncertain. There are 15 residues in the CDR3. In DNA form, the CDR3 reads TGCGCTAAAGCAGGCACCCGAAAAGATACCGGGGAGCTGTTTTTT. Protein sequence: CAKAGTRKDTGELFF.

The V gene is TRBV6-2 or TRBV6-3, the J gene TRBJ2-7; D gene uncertain. V was trimmed by 4 bases and J by 2 bases, leaving 6 bases between them. The CDR3 is 12 amino acids. The germline gives CDR1 MNHEY, CDR2 SVGEGT. The CDR3 region has the DNA TGTGCCAGCAGTTTCGGCCCCTACGAGCAGTACTTC. Protein product: CASSFGPYEQYF.

Concerning this clonotype itself: Given the absence of the conserved phenylalanine or tryptophan at the CDR3 end, a read error is likely. Because the CDR3's place on the DNA is in doubt, the DNA is left out and the CDR3 is given as listed by TCRdb. This chain links TRBV7-6 with TRBJ2-7; the table's D call TRBD2 went unverified against the DNA. The CDR3 adds up to 18 amino acids, both ends counted. Germline CDR1 reads SGHVS; CDR2 reads FNYEAQ. The CDR3 loop reads CASSPTNVLAGGSYEHSC.

Concerning this clonotype: Without the conserved terminal phenylalanine or tryptophan, this CDR3 likely stems from a read error. The V gene is TRBV5-1, the J gene TRBJ2-1; the D is unclear. Trimming pared 1 base from V and 0 bases from J, leaving 11 bases between. The germline V gene has CDR1 SGHRS and CDR2 YFSETQ. The CDR3 spans 16 residues. The CDR3 loop reads CASSLQPFSSYNEQFL. Written as DNA, the CDR3 is TGCGCCAGCAGCTTGCAGCCTTTCAGCTCCTACAATGAGCAGTTCTTA.

With regard to this clonotype: A much larger clonotype is one base distant, so this may be a read error. As DNA, the CDR3 is TGTGCCAGCAGCTTAGGGACGCTAGCCAAAAAAATTCAGTACTTC. Amino acids: CASSLGTLAKKIQYF. The V and J genes are TRBV7-2 and TRBJ2-4, with a possible D match to TRBD2 (5 bases). Germline V CDR1 and CDR2: SGHTA, FQGNSA. The CDR3 covers 15 residues.

This clonotype was observed a handful of times. V usage is TRBV19 and J usage is TRBJ2-7; D is undetermined. The CDR3 length is 13 residues. V shed 5 bases and J shed 7 bases, with 15 bases lying between them. Per germline, CDR1 LNHDA and CDR2 SQIVND (reference sequence). CDR3 amino acids: CASSPASSYEQYF. In nucleotides, the CDR3 is TGTGCCAGTAGTCCCGCCAGCTCGTATGAGCAGTACTTC.

This clonotype was detected many times. The chain recombines TRBV10-2 with TRBJ1-6; the D is unclear. The V gene lost 3 bases and the J gene lost 11 bases, with 8 bases spanning the gap. The CDR3 loop spans 12 amino acids. Germline-derived CDR1 and CDR2 are WSHSY and SAAADI. The CDR3 sequence is CASSDLGTPLHF. As DNA, the CDR3 is TGCGCCAGCAGTGATCTGGGGACACCCCTCCACTTT.

Concerning this clonotype itself: One junction end disagrees with the germline gene, perhaps due to a read error. The chain links TRBV11-2 to TRBJ2-5; D is ambiguous. The CDR3 runs 11 residues. The germline gives CDR1 SGHAT, CDR2 FQNNGV. CDR3 region: CVSSLEETHYF. The CDR3 coding sequence is TGTGTCAGCAGCTTGGAAGAGACCCATTACTTC.

Concerning this clonotype itself: This clone may be a read error of a much larger clone one base away. V usage is TRBV2 and J usage is TRBJ1-3; D gene unclear. Per germline, CDR1 SNHLY and CDR2 FYNNEI. The CDR3 covers 16 residues. The CDR3 sequence: CAGSAVPGLTGNTIYF. The CDR3, as DNA: TGTGCCGGCAGTGCGGTCCCGGGGTTGACTGGAAACACCATATATTTT.

This clonotype appeared a few times. The chain couples TRBV29-1 to TRBJ2-2; unclear D gene. Trimming shortened V by 4 bases and J by 6 bases, and 6 bases separated the two germline ends. This CDR3 has 11 amino acids. CDR1 is SQVTM and CDR2 is ANQGSEA in the germline V gene. CDR3 region: CSVGRAGELFF. CDR3 DNA: TGCAGCGTTGGAAGGGCCGGGGAGCTGTTTTTT.

The chain has TRBV28 and TRBJ2-7, with 11 bases lining up with TRBD1. Germline trimming cut 10 bases from V and 4 bases from J; bases unmatched to any gene: 9. CDR1 MDHEN and CDR2 SYDVKM come from the germline V gene. The CDR3 runs to 14 residues. In DNA, the CDR3 is TGTGCCATCGGAGGACAGGGGGCGGGTTACGAGCAGTACTTC. Its protein product is CAIGGQGAGYEQYF.

This clonotype was observed a single time. A much larger clone lies a single base off, so this may be a read error. The CDR3 DNA reads as TGTGCCAGCAGATCAAGGGACAGGGGGGGTCAGCCCCAGCATTTT. This gives the protein CASRSRDRGGQPQHF. V is TRBV7-8 and J is TRBJ1-5, with 11 bases that match TRBD1. Germline values: CDR1 SGHVS, CDR2 FQNEAQ. The length of the CDR3 is 15 residues. The junction had 7 bases not matched to a gene; V was cut back by 6 bases and J by 6 bases.

A word on this clonotype: One end of the junction fails to match germline, which may point to a read error. The chain recombines TRBV14 with TRBJ1-2; 7 nucleotides align to TRBD1. The CDR3 sequence is 15 residues long. CDR1 and CDR2 from the germline V gene are SGHDN and FVKESK. CDR3 nucleotide sequence: TGTGCCAGCAGCCCCGAAGGCCAGGGGGTCTATGGCTCCACCTTC. Translated, it gives CASSPEGQGVYGSTF. Looking up the rest from reference TRBV14 and TRBJ1-2 gives the full variable domain: EAGVTQFPSHSVIEKGQTVTLRCDPISGHDNLYWYRRVMGKEIKFLLHFVKESKQDESGMPNNRFLAERTGGTYSTLKVQPAELEDSGVYFCASSPEGQGVYGSTFGSGTRLTVV.

This clonotype was seen a single time. The chain is built from TRBV19 and TRBJ1-5, with 8 bases that match TRBD1. V shed 9 bases and J 2 bases; nucleotides not matched to a gene: 9. Germline V CDR1 and CDR2: LNHDA, SQIVND (reference sequence). The CDR3 spans 15 residues. CDR3 residues: CASTQGGLGNQPQHF. CDR3 in DNA: TGTGCCAGCACACAGGGGGGTCTTGGCAATCAGCCCCAGCATTTT.